These 24 T cell receptor beta chains came from one sample sequenced in a study of blood T cell repertoires in COVID-19. Profiled with immunoSEQ multiplex PCR; TCRdb holds only in-frame clones, not every one. The profile shows 150,000 to 200,000 clones, around 83% of them singletons. What was sequenced was peripheral blood. These receptors were taken from a woman of 80 years or more in a cohort sampled during active or convalescent COVID-19.

The chain is built from TRBV5-4 and TRBJ2-1; 7 bases agree with TRBD2. The CDR3 consists of 16 residues. V lost 1 base to trimming and J lost 6 bases; unmatched junction nucleotides: 10. Germline V gene sequence: CDR1 SGHNT, CDR2 YYREEE (reference sequence). CDR3 in DNA: TGTGCCAGCAGCTTGCCCCGACTAGCCCTCGTCAATGAGCAGTTCTTC. The encoded protein is CASSLPRLALVNEQFF.

This chain uses TRBV15 with TRBJ1-4; TRBD1 matches at 7 bases. The CDR3 sequence is 18 residues long. The germline V gene encodes CDR1 LNHNV and CDR2 YYDKDF (reference sequence). Losses at the gene ends were 5 bases for V and 0 bases for J; bases not matched to a gene: 12. The CDR3 DNA reads as TGTGCCACCAGCCTACAGGGGAATAGCTTTTCAACTAATGAAAAACTGTTTTTT. It encodes CATSLQGNSFSTNEKLFF.

The chain links TRBV29-1 to TRBJ1-4; D is ambiguous. Trimming shortened V by 5 bases and J by 7 bases, and 8 bases separated the two germline ends. Germline assignment: CDR1 SQVTM and CDR2 ANQGSEA. The CDR3 has 11 residues. In DNA form, the CDR3 reads TGCAGCGTTCGAGTACCTGAAAAACTGTTTTTT. Translating gives CSVRVPEKLFF. The full variable domain, its missing parts supplied by reference TRBV29-1 and TRBJ1-4, is SAVISQKPSRDICQRGTSLTIQCQVDSQVTMMFWYRQQPGQSLTLIATANQGSEATYESGFVIDKFPISRPNLTFSTLTVSNMSPEDSSIYLCSVRVPEKLFFGSGTQLSVL.

This clone was found a few times. The rearrangement uses TRBV6-5 and TRBJ2-7; perhaps TRBD1 as D (5 bases). This CDR3 has 13 residues. The germline V gene encodes CDR1 MNHEY and CDR2 SVGAGI. V lost 7 bases and J lost 5, with 15 bases in between. CDR3: CASTRDGAHEQYF. The DNA for the CDR3 is TGTGCCAGCACCCGAGATGGGGCCCACGAGCAGTACTTC.

The chain is built from TRBV30 and TRBJ2-2; tentative D call: TRBD1 (5 bases). This CDR3 has 15 residues. Germline V gene data show CDR1 as GTSNPN and CDR2 as SVGIG (reference sequence). V was cut by 0 bases and J by 6 bases, with 14 bases left in between. The CDR3 bases are TGTGCCTGGAGTGTTCTATCAGGGTCGGCCGGGGAGCTGTTTTTT. Protein: CAWSVLSGSAGELFF.

V usage is TRBV27 and J usage is TRBJ1-4; the match to TRBD1 covers 7 bases. Trimming removed 7 bases from V and 0 bases from J; junction bases left unmatched: 8. Per the germline V gene, CDR1 is MNHEY and CDR2 is SMNVEV (reference sequence). This CDR3 is 16 amino acids long. The chain's CDR3 is CASTRDSGATNEKLFF. The CDR3 DNA is TGTGCCAGCACTCGGGACAGCGGAGCAACTAATGAAAAACTGTTTTTT.

This clone came up a few times. The chain employs TRBV10-3 and TRBJ2-1, with 10 bases aligning to TRBD1. Looked up from germline, CDR1 is ENHRY and CDR2 is SYGVKD. The trim removed 5 bases at V and 6 bases at J, leaving 4 bases unmatched. CDR3 length: 14 amino acids. The CDR3 nucleotides read TGTGCCATCAGTCCGGGACAGGGGATCAATGAGCAGTTCTTC. Encoded protein: CAISPGQGINEQFF.

This clone appeared a few times. In this CDR3 the conserved last residue, phenylalanine or tryptophan, is missing, so a read error is likely. Because the CDR3's place on the DNA is in doubt, the DNA is left out and the CDR3 is given as listed by TCRdb. V gene TRBV24-1 combines with J gene TRBJ1-2. Germline V CDR1 and CDR2: KGHDR, SFDVKD. The CDR3 comprises 8 residues, both ends counted. CDR3 loop: CATSDRGL.

The genes are TRBV2 and TRBJ1-2; 10 bases line up with TRBD1. This CDR3 spans 15 amino acids. Germline CDR1 reads SNHLY; CDR2 reads FYNNEI. Trimming took 7 bases from V and 1 from J; bases not matched to a gene: 6. The CDR3 DNA reads TGTGCCAGCATCTTAGGACAGGGGGTTAACTATGGCTACACCTTC. It encodes CASILGQGVNYGYTF.

This sequence joins TRBV6-5 and TRBJ2-1; TRBD2 matches at 8 bases. This CDR3 is built from 15 residues. V shed 6 bases and J 0 bases; nucleotides not matched to a gene: 4. Looked up from germline, CDR1 is MNHEY and CDR2 is SVGAGI. CDR3 sequence (DNA): TGTGCCAGCAGCCTCAGCGGGAGCTCCTACAATGAGCAGTTCTTC. Translated: CASSLSGSSYNEQFF.

The chain combines TRBV5-4 with TRBJ2-5, with 7 bases aligning to TRBD1. Germline V gene lookup returns CDR1 SGHNT and CDR2 YYREEE (reference sequence). This CDR3 contains 15 residues. The J segment lost 4 bases and the V segment lost 0 bases, leaving 6 bases of the junction unmatched. CDR3 nucleotide sequence: TGTGCCAGCAGCTTGGGTAGGGGGCCTGGAGAGACCCAGTACTTC. Translation gives CASSLGRGPGETQYF.

This sequence joins TRBV18 and TRBJ1-1; D is perhaps TRBD1 (5 bases). Trimming took off 6 bases at V and 1 base at J, with 9 bases between the two ends. CDR3 size: 13 residues. CDR1 and CDR2 from the germline V gene are KGHSH and LQKENI. CDR3 in DNA: TGTGCCAGCTCGGAGGGACGGAACACTGAAGCTTTCTTT. Residues: CASSEGRNTEAFF.

The V gene is TRBV5-4, the J gene TRBJ2-5, with 11 nucleotides matching TRBD2. The trim removed 0 bases at V and 6 bases at J, leaving 4 bases unmatched. The CDR3 has 15 amino acids. The germline gives CDR1 SGHNT, CDR2 YYREEE (reference sequence). CDR3 DNA: TGTGCCAGCAGCTTGGTAGCGGGGGGGCCTAAGACCCAGTACTTC. Amino acid sequence: CASSLVAGGPKTQYF.

The chain carries TRBV11-2 and TRBJ1-1; D is unresolved. The germline V and J ends were trimmed by 4 bases and 5 bases, with 8 bases remaining between them. This CDR3 has 12 amino acids. Germline CDR1 is SGHAT and CDR2 is FQNNGV. The CDR3 loop reads CASSSRLTEAFF. DNA of the CDR3: TGTGCCAGCAGCTCCAGGTTAACTGAAGCTTTCTTT.

A single count supports this clone. The V gene is TRBV9, the J gene TRBJ1-2, with D perhaps TRBD1 (6 bases). Germline assignment: CDR1 SGDLS and CDR2 YYNGEE. This CDR3 region has 19 residues. Trimming shortened V by 4 bases and J by 7 bases, and 32 bases separated the two germline ends. The CDR3 nucleotides read TGTGCCAGCAGCCCACAGTGGCCGAGTGCCGGGGCACAGGGTGGTGGCTACACCTTC. It codes for CASSPQWPSAGAQGGGYTF. Using reference TRBV9 and TRBJ1-2 for the parts outside the CDR3, the full variable domain is DSGVTQTPKHLITATGQRVTLRCSPRSGDLSVYWYQQSLDQGLQFLIQYYNGEERAKGNILERFSAQQFPDLHSELNLSSLELGDSALYFCASSPQWPSAGAQGGGYTFGSGTRLTVV.

V usage is TRBV19 and J usage is TRBJ2-5; a possible D gene is TRBD2 (5 bases). V lost 3 bases, J lost 4 bases, and 9 bases lay in between. The CDR3 has 13 amino acids. Germline V CDR1 and CDR2: LNHDA, SQIVND (reference sequence). CDR3 bases: TGTGCCAGTAGTATTGCACGGGGAGAGACCCAGTACTTC. Translation: CASSIARGETQYF. The full variable domain, in which reference TRBV19 and TRBJ2-5 provide the parts outside the CDR3, is DGGITQSPKYLFRKEGQNVTLSCEQNLNHDAMYWYRQDPGQGLRLIYYSQIVNDFQKGDIAEGYSVSREKKESFPLTVTSAQKNPTAFYLCASSIARGETQYFGPGTRLLVL.

This sequence joins TRBV19 and TRBJ2-1; TRBD2 matches at 12 bases. The CDR3 has 17 residues. Germline-derived CDR1 and CDR2 are LNHDA and SQIVND (reference sequence). The ends lost 3 bases at V and 0 bases at J; junction bases unmatched: 3. The CDR3 coding sequence is TGTGCCAGTAGTATTACGACTAGCGGGGGCTCCTACAATGAGCAGTTCTTC. Translation gives CASSITTSGGSYNEQFF. The full variable domain, its missing parts supplied by reference TRBV19 and TRBJ2-1, is DGGITQSPKYLFRKEGQNVTLSCEQNLNHDAMYWYRQDPGQGLRLIYYSQIVNDFQKGDIAEGYSVSREKKESFPLTVTSAQKNPTAFYLCASSITTSGGSYNEQFFGPGTRLTVL.

The genes are TRBV7-2 and TRBJ1-5; D might be TRBD1 (5 bases). V was pared by 3 bases and J by 3 bases, with 15 bases between. Germline CDR1 SGHTA, CDR2 FQGNSA. This CDR3 region has 16 residues. CDR3 protein: CASSFMAGVFNQPQHF. In nucleotides, the CDR3 is TGTGCCAGCAGCTTTATGGCGGGGGTCTTCAATCAGCCCCAGCATTTT.

This chain links TRBV7-9 with TRBJ1-1, with TRBD1 matching over 8 bases. Germline CDR1 is SEHNR and CDR2 is FQNEAQ (reference sequence). V dropped 5 bases and J dropped 3; count of bases not matched to a gene: 2. The CDR3 runs to 13 residues. The CDR3 DNA sequence: TGTGCCAGCAGCGTACAGGGGGACACTGAAGCTTTCTTT. Translated: CASSVQGDTEAFF.

The rearrangement links TRBV18 to TRBJ2-4; 10 positions agree with TRBD2. J lost 10 bases, V lost 0 bases, and 3 bases had no gene match. The CDR3 is 14 residues long. The germline V gene encodes CDR1 KGHSH and CDR2 LQKENI. The CDR3 DNA is TGTGCCAGCTCACCACCTAGCGGGGGGATAATTCAGTACTTC. The encoded protein is CASSPPSGGIIQYF.

The V gene is TRBV11-3, the J gene TRBJ2-3; 7 bases line up with TRBD2. The V and J ends lost 0 bases and 0 bases, in that order; junction bases with no gene match: 15. Per germline, CDR1 SGHNT and CDR2 YENEEA. The CDR3 has 20 residues. CDR3 region: CASSLDLRSGVFSSTDTQYF. The CDR3 bases are TGTGCCAGCAGCTTAGATCTACGAAGCGGGGTTTTTTCTAGCACAGATACGCAGTATTTT.

The rearrangement uses TRBV18 and TRBJ1-4, with unresolved D. Trimming pared 5 bases from V and 5 bases from J, leaving 9 bases between. The CDR3 consists of 13 residues. The germline V gene has CDR1 KGHSH and CDR2 LQKENI. The CDR3 loop is CASSKMRNEKLFF. Here the CDR3 DNA reads TGTGCCAGCTCAAAAATGCGGAATGAAAAACTGTTTTTT.

J is TRBJ2-2 and V is TRBV4-1; 8 bases map to TRBD2. The CDR3 covers 16 residues. Losses at the gene ends were 3 bases for V and 4 bases for J; bases not matched to a gene: 7. Germline loops: CDR1 MGHRA, CDR2 YSYEKL. CDR3 DNA: TGCGCCAGCAGCCAGAGTCTAGCGGGCGGCACCGGGGAGCTGTTTTTT. As protein: CASSQSLAGGTGELFF.

V and J are TRBV7-2 and TRBJ1-3; 8 nucleotides align to TRBD1. The CDR3 is 15 amino acids. Trimming at V came to 1 base and at J to 4 bases, leaving 3 bases not matched to a gene. Germline V gene lookup returns CDR1 SGHTA and CDR2 FQGNSA. The CDR3 nucleotides are TGTGCCAGCAGCTTAGACAGGGGGACGGGAAACACCATATATTTT. Encoded protein: CASSLDRGTGNTIYF.